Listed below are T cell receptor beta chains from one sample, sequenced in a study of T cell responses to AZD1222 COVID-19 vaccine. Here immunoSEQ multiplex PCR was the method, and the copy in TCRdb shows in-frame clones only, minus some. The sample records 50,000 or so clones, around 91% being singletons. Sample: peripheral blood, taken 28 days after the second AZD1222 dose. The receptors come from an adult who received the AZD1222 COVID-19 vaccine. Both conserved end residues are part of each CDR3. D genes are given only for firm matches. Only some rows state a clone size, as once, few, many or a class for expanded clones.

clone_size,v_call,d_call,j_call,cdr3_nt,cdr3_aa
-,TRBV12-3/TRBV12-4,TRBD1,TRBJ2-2,TGTGCCAGCAGCCAGGGGGCCGGGGAGCTGTTTTTT,CASSQGAGELFF
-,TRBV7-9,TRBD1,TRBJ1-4,TGTGCCAGCAGTCTCAGTCAGGGGGCCAATGAAAAACTGTTTTTT,CASSLSQGANEKLFF
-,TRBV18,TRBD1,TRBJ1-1,TGTGCCAGCTCACCACTTCCAGGGGGCATTAACACTGAAGCTTTCTTT,CASSPLPGGINTEAFF
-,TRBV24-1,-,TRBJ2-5,TGTGCCACCAGTGACTCTACGACCAACAGGGTTGAGACCCAGTACTTC,CATSDSTTNRVETQYF
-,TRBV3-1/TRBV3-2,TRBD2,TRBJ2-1,TGTGCCAGCAGCCCCTGGACTAGCGGGAGTGTCTATGAGCAGTTCTTC,CASSPWTSGSVYEQFF
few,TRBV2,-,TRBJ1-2,TGTGCCAGCGGACAGTCCGTCTACACCTTC,CASGQSVYTF
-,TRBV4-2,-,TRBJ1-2,TGTGCCAGCAGCCAAGTGCCAGGGGATGGCTACACCTTC,CASSQVPGDGYTF
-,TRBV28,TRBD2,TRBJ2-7,TGTGCCAGCAGTGTGTCTTGGTTGGGGACTAGCGACGAGCAGTACTTC,CASSVSWLGTSDEQYF
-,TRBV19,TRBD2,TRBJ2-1,TGTGCCAGTAGTAAGGGGACTAGCGGGGGTGCAACTGATGAGCAGTTCTTC,CASSKGTSGGATDEQFF
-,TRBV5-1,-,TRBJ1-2,TGCGCCAGCAGCTTATCCGGAGACTATGGCTACACCTTC,CASSLSGDYGYTF
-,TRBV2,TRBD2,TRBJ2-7,TGTGCCAGCAGCGGGGACGGGACTAGCGGCTACGAGCAGTACTTC,CASSGDGTSGYEQYF
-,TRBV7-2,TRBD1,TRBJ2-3,TGTGCCAGCAGCTTAGGGGACAGCCGTACGCAGTATTTT,CASSLGDSRTQYF
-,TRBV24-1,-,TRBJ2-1,TGTGCCACCAGCCAGGGCGGGTGGTGGGGCAATGAGCAGTTCTTC,CATSQGGWWGNEQFF
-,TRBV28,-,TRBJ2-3,TGTGCCAGCAGTTTACAGTTGAACCCCACAGATACGCAGTATTTT,CASSLQLNPTDTQYF
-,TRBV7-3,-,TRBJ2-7,TGTGCCAGCAGCTTAATTGGGCAGGGGGGCGAGCAGTACTTC,CASSLIGQGGEQYF
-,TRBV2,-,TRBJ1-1,TGTGCCAGCAGACTAGAGGGACTCCAGAACACTGAAGCTTTCTTT,CASRLEGLQNTEAFF
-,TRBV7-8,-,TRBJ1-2,TGTGCCAGCAGCTTAGGGGGAGGCTATGGCTACACCTTC,CASSLGGGYGYTF
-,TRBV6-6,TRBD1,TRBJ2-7,TGTGCCAGCAGGACCGACAGGGCCTCCTACGAGCAGTACTTC,CASRTDRASYEQYF
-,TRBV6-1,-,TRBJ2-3,TGTGCCAGCAGTGAAACAGGGAGCACAGATACGCAGTATTTT,CASSETGSTDTQYF
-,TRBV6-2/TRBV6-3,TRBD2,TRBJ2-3,TGTGCCAGCAGCCGGACTAGCGGCACAGATACGCAGTATTTT,CASSRTSGTDTQYF
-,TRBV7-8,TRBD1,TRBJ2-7,TGTGCCAGCACCCGACAGGGGGCCTACGAGCAGTACTTC,CASTRQGAYEQYF
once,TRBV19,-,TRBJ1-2,TGTGCCAGTAGTATAGAACCGGATTTAACTGGCTACACCTTC,CASSIEPDLTGYTF
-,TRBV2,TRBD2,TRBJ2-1,TGTGCCAGCCGGCCTTTAGCGGGAGGTTCCCGGGGCTCCTACAATGAGCAGTTCTTC,CASRPLAGGSRGSYNEQFF
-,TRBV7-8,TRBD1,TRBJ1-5,TGTGCCAGCAGCTTTCCCGGGACAGGGGATCTGAACAATCAGCCCCAGCATTTT,CASSFPGTGDLNNQPQHF
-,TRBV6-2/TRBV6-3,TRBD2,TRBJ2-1,TGTGCCAGCAGTTTTTTACTAGCGGGGGGCCGGGGAAGTAGCTACAATGAGCAGTTCTTC,CASSFLLAGGRGSSYNEQFF
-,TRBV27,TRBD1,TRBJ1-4,TGTGCCAGCAGTTCCCCGGACAGGGGGCATGAAAAACTGTTTTTT,CASSSPDRGHEKLFF
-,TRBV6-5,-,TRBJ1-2,TGTGCCAGCACCCGAACGTCAGTTTCCTATGGCTACACCTTC,CASTRTSVSYGYTF
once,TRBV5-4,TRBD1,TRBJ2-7,TGTGCCAGCAGCTTGACAGGGGCCTACGAGCAGTACTTC,CASSLTGAYEQYF